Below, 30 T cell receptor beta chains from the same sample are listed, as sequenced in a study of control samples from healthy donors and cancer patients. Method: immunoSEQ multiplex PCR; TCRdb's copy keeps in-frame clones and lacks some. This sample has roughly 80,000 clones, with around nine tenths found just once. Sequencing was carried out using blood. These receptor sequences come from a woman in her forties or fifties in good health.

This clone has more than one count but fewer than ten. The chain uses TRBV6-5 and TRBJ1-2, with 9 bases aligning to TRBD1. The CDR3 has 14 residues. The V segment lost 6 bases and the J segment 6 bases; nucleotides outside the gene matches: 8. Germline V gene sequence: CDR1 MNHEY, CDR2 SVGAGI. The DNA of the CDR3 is TGTGCCAGCAGGAACAGGGGGCGCAGTAATGGCTACACCTTC. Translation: CASRNRGRSNGYTF.

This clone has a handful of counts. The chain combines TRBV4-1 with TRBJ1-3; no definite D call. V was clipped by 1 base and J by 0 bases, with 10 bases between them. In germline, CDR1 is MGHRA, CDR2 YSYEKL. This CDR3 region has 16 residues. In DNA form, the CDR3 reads TGCGCCAGCAGCCAAGCGTTAGCCACCTCTGGAAACACCATATATTTT. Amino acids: CASSQALATSGNTIYF.

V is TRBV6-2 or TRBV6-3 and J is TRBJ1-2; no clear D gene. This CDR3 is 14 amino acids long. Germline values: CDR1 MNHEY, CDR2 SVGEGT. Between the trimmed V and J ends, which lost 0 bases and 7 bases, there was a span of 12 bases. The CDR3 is CASSYSNTGRGYTF. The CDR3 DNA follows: TGTGCCAGCAGTTACTCGAATACGGGTCGTGGCTACACCTTC.

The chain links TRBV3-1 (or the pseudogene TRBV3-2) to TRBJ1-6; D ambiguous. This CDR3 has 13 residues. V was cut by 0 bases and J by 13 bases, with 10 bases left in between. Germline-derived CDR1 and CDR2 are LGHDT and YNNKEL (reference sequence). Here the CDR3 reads CASSQEPRWPLHF. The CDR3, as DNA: TGTGCCAGCAGCCAAGAACCCCGGTGGCCCCTCCACTTT.

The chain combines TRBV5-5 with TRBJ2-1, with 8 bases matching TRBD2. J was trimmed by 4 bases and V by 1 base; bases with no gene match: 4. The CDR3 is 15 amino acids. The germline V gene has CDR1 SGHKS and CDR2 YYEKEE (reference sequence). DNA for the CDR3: TGTGCCAGCAGCTTGCAACTAGCGGTTTACAATGAGCAGTTCTTC. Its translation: CASSLQLAVYNEQFF.

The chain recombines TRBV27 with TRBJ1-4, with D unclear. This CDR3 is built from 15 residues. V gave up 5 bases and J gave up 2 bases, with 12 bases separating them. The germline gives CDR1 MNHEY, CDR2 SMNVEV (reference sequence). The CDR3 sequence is CASSPSSVTNEKLFF. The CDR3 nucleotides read TGTGCCAGCAGTCCTTCCTCGGTGACTAATGAAAAACTGTTTTTT.

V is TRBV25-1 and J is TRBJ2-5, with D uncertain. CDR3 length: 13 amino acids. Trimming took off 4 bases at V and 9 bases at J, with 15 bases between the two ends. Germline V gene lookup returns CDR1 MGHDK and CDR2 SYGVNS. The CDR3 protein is CASSASGSRAQYF. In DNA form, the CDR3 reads TGTGCCAGCAGTGCCTCAGGTTCTAGGGCCCAGTACTTC. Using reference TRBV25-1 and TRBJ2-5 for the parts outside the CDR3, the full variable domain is EADIYQTPRYLVIGTGKKITLECSQTMGHDKMYWYQQDPGMELHLIHYSYGVNSTEKGDLSSESTVSRIRTEHFPLTLESARPSHTSQYLCASSASGSRAQYFGPGTRLLVL.

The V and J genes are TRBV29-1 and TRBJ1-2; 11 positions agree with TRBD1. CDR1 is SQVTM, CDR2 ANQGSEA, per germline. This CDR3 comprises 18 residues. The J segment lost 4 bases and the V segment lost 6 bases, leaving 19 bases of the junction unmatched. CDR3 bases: TGCAGCGTAGCGTTGAGCCTCCGGACAGGGGGCGGAGGCTATGGCTACACCTTC. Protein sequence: CSVALSLRTGGGGYGYTF.

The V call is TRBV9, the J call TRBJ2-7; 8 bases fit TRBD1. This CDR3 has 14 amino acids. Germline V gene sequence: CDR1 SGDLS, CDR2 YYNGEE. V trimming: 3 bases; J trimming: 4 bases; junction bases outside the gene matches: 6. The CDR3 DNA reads TGTGCCAGCAGCGCAGACAGGGGCTGGTACGAGCAGTACTTC. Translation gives CASSADRGWYEQYF.

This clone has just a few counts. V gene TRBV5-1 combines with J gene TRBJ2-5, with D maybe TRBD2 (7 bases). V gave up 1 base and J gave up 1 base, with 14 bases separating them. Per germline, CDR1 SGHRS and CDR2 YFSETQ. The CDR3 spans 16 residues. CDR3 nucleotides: TGCGCCAGCAGCTTGCTGGGGGGGGGCGTCCAAGAGACCCAGTACTTC. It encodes CASSLLGGGVQETQYF.

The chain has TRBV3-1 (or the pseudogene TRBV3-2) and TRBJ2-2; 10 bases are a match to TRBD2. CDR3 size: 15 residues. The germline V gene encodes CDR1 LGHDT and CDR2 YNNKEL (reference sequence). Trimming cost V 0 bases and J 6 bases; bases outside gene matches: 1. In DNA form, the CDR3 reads TGTGCCAGCAGCCAAGAAGCGGGGGGGCCCGGGGAGCTGTTTTTT. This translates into CASSQEAGGPGELFF.

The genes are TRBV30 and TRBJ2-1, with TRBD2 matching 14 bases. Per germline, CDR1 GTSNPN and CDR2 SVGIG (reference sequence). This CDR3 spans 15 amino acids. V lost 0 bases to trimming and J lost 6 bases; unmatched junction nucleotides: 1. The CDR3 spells CAWSVGLAGGNEQFF. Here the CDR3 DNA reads TGTGCCTGGAGTGTTGGACTAGCGGGGGGCAATGAGCAGTTCTTC.

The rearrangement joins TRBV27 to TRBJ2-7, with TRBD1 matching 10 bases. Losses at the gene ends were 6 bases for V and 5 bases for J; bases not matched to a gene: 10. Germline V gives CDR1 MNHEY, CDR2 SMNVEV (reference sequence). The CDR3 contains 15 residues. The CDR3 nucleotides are TGTGCCAGCAGCCATGGGGACAGGGGCGGCGACGAGCAGTACTTC. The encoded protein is CASSHGDRGGDEQYF.

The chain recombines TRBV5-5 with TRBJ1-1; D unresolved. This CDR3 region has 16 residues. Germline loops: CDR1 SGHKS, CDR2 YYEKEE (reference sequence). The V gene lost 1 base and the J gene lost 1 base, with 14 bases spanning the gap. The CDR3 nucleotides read TGTGCCAGCAGCTTGCGGGGTGGAGGAACGAACACTGAAGCTTTCTTT. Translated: CASSLRGGGTNTEAFF.

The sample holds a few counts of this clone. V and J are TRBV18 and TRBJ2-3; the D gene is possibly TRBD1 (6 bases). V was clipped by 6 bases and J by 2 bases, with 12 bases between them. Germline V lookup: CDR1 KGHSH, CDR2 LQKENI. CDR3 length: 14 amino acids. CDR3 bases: TGTGCCAGCTCGTCGGGACATCTCACAGATACGCAGTATTTT. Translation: CASSSGHLTDTQYF.

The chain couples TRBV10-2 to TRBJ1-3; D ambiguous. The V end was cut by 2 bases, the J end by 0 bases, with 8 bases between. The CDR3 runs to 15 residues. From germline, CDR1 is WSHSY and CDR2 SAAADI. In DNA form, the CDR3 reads TGCGCCAGCAGTGAGGAGGTCTTCTCTGGAAACACCATATATTTT. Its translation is CASSEEVFSGNTIYF.

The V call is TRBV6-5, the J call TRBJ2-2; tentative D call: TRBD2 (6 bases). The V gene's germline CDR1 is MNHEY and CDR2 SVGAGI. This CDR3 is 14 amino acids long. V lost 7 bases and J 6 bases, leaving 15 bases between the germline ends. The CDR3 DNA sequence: TGTGCCAGCACCAAAGGGGAGGTGGCCGGGGAGCTGTTTTTT. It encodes CASTKGEVAGELFF.

The DNA of the CDR3 is TGTGCCAGCAGTCGGGACCAATTTAATGAAAAACTGTTTTTT. Translated: CASSRDQFNEKLFF. The chain links TRBV6-5 to TRBJ1-4; possible D gene TRBD1, 5 bases. This CDR3 spans 14 amino acids. Deletions cut 5 bases from V and 4 bases from J, with 11 bases between. CDR1 is MNHEY and CDR2 is SVGAGI in the germline V gene.

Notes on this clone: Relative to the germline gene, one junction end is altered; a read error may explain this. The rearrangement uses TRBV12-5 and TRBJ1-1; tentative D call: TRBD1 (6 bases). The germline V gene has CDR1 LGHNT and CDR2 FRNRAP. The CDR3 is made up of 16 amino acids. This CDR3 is CASAPHTGRVKTEAFF. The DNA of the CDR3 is TGTGCTAGTGCCCCCCATACAGGGAGAGTGAAGACTGAAGCTTTCTTT.

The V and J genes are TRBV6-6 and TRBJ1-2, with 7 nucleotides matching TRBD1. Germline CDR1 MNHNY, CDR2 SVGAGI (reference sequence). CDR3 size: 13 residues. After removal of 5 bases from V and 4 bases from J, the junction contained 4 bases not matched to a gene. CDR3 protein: CASSTRQGYGYTF. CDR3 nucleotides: TGTGCCAGCAGTACTAGACAGGGCTATGGCTACACCTTC.

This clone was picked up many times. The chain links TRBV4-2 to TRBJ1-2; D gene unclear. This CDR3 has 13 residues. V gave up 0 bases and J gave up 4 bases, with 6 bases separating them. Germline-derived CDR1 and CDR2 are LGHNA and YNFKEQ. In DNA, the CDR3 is TGTGCCAGCAGCCAAGACCGGATCTATGGCTACACCTTC. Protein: CASSQDRIYGYTF.

This CDR3 is CSVGVQGREKLFF. The DNA for the CDR3 is TGCAGCGTTGGAGTACAGGGGAGAGAAAAACTGTTTTTT. V and J are TRBV29-1 and TRBJ1-4; TRBD1 matches at 7 bases. CDR1 and CDR2 (germline): SQVTM, ANQGSEA. Germline trimming cut 4 bases from V and 8 bases from J; bases unmatched to any gene: 7. This CDR3 has 13 amino acids. Drawing the rest from reference TRBV29-1 and TRBJ1-4, the complete variable domain is SAVISQKPSRDICQRGTSLTIQCQVDSQVTMMFWYRQQPGQSLTLIATANQGSEATYESGFVIDKFPISRPNLTFSTLTVSNMSPEDSSIYLCSVGVQGREKLFFGSGTQLSVL.

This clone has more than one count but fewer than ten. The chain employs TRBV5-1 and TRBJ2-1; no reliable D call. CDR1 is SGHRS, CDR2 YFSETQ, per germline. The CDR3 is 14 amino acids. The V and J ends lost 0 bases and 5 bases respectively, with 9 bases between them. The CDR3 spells CASSLGGVDNEQFF. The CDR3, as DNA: TGCGCCAGCAGCTTGGGTGGGGTTGACAATGAGCAGTTCTTC.

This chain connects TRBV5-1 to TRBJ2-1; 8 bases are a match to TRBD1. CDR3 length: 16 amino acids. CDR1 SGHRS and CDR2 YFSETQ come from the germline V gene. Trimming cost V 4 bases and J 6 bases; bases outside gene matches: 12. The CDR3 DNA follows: TGCGCCAGCAGCCTCAACCCCACGGACAGGGCCAATGAGCAGTTCTTC. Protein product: CASSLNPTDRANEQFF.

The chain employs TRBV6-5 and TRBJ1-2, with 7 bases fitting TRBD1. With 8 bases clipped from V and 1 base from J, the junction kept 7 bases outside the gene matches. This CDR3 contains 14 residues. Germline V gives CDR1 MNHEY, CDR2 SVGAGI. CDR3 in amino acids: CASERTGFNYGYTF. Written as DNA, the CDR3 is TGTGCCAGCGAAAGGACAGGTTTTAACTATGGCTACACCTTC.

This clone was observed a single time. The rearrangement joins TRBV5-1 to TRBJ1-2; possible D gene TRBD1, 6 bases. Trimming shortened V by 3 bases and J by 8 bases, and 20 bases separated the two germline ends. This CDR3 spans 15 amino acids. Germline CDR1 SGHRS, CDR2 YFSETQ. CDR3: CASSWRNRAGLGYTF. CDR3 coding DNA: TGCGCCAGCAGCTGGAGAAACAGGGCCGGTTTGGGCTACACCTTC.

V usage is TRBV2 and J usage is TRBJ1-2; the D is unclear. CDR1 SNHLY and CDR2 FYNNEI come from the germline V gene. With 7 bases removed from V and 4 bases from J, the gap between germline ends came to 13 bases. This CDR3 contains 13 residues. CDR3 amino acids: CASISPDTYGYTF. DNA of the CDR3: TGTGCCAGCATCTCCCCAGACACCTATGGCTACACCTTC.

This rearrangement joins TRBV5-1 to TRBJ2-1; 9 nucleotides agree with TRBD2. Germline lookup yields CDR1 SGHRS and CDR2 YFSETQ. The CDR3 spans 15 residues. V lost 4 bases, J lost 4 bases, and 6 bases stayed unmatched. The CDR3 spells CASSHGTSRYNEQFF. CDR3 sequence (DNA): TGCGCCAGCAGCCACGGGACTAGCAGGTACAATGAGCAGTTCTTC.

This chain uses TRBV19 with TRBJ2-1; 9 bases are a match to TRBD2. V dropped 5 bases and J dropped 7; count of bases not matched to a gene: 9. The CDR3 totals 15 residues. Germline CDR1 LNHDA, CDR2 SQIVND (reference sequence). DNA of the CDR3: TGTGCCAGTAGTTCGGCGGTAGCGGGGGCTAATGAGCAGTTCTTC. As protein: CASSSAVAGANEQFF.

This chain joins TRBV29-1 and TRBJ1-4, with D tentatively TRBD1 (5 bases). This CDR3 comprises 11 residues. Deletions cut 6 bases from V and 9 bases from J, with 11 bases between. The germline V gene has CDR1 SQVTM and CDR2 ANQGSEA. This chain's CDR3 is CSVAGDQKLFF. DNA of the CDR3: TGCAGCGTGGCGGGGGATCAAAAACTGTTTTTT.